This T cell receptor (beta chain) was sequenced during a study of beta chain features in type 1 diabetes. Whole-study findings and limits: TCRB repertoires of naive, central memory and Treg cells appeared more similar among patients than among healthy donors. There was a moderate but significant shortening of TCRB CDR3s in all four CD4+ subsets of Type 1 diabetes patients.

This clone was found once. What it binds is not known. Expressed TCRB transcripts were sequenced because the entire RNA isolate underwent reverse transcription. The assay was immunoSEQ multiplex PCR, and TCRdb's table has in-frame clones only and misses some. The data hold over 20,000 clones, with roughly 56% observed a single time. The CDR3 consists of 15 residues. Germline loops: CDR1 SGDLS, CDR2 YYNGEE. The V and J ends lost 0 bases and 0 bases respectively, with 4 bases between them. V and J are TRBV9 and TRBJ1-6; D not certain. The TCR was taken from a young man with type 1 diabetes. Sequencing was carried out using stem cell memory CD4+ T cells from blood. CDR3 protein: CASSVESSYNSPLHF. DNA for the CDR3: TGTGCCAGCAGCGTAGAGAGCTCCTATAATTCACCCCTCCACTTT. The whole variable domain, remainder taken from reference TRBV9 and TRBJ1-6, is DSGVTQTPKHLITATGQRVTLRCSPRSGDLSVYWYQQSLDQGLQFLIQYYNGEERAKGNILERFSAQQFPDLHSELNLSSLELGDSALYFCASSVESSYNSPLHFGNGTRLTVT.